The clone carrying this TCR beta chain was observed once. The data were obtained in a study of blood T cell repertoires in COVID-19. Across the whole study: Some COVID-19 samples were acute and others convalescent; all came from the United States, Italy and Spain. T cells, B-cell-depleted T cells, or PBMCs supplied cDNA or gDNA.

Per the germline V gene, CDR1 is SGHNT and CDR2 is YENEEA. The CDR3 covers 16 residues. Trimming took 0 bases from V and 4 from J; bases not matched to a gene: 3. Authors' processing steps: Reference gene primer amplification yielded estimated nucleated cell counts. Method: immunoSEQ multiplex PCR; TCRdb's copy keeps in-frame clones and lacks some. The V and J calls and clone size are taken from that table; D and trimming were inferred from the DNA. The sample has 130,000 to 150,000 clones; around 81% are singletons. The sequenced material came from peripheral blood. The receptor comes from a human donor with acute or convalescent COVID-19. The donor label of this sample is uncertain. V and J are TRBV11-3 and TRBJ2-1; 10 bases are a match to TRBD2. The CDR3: CASSLEGSGGYNEQFF. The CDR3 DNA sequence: TGTGCCAGCAGCTTAGAAGGTAGCGGGGGGTACAATGAGCAGTTCTTC.